One and the same sample provided the 11 T cell receptor beta chains below, sequenced in a study of early T cells in non-severe SARS-CoV-2 infection. TCRdb fed the 5' RACE reads into MiXCR, producing one record per CDR3 protein. The sample has about 59,000 distinct CDR3 sequences, around 13% seen once. Sequencing was performed on whole blood, taken at baseline. These receptors all come from an adult who was a healthcare worker with PCR-confirmed SARS-CoV-2 infection or an uninfected control (not recorded which).

As to this clonotype: At one boundary the junction diverges from the germline segment, which might be a read error. The V call is TRBV29-1, the J call TRBJ2-1, with D tentatively TRBD1 or TRBD2 (5 bases each). The CDR3 is made up of 12 amino acids. CDR1 is SQVTM and CDR2 is ANQGSEA in the germline V gene. The CDR3 here is CSVTGRTGGPLF. CDR3 nucleotide sequence: TGCAGCGTTACAGGACGAACCGGCGGGCCGCTCTTC.

This clonotype was seen many times. V and J are TRBV28 and TRBJ2-1, with D uncertain. This CDR3 region has 14 residues. V lost 5 bases, J lost 3 bases, and 11 bases lay in between. CDR1 and CDR2 from the germline V gene are MDHEN and SYDVKM. This CDR3 is CASSLGPNYNEQFF. CDR3 bases: TGTGCCAGCAGTCTGGGCCCGAACTACAATGAGCAGTTCTTC.

The CDR3 DNA reads TGCGCCAGCAGCCACAGGACAGGGGACAATCAGCCCCAGCATTTT. It is translated as CASSHRTGDNQPQHF. V and J are TRBV4-1 and TRBJ1-5, with 9 bases aligning to TRBD1. CDR3 length equals 15 residues. The ends lost 3 bases at V and 3 bases at J; junction bases unmatched: 3. CDR1 and CDR2 from the germline V gene are MGHRA and YSYEKL.

The V and J genes are TRBV19 and TRBJ2-7; no definite D call. CDR3 size: 13 residues. Per the germline V gene, CDR1 is LNHDA and CDR2 is SQIVND (reference sequence). The germline V and J ends were trimmed by 2 bases and 3 bases, with 8 bases remaining between them. The CDR3: CASSIYGHYEQYF. CDR3 nucleotide sequence: TGTGCCAGTAGTATATACGGGCACTACGAGCAGTACTTC. The full variable domain, with the rest looked up from reference TRBV19 and TRBJ2-7, is DGGITQSPKYLFRKEGQNVTLSCEQNLNHDAMYWYRQDPGQGLRLIYYSQIVNDFQKGDIAEGYSVSREKKESFPLTVTSAQKNPTAFYLCASSIYGHYEQYFGPGTRLTVT.

This chain joins TRBV12-3 or TRBV12-4 and TRBJ1-3; D gene ambiguous. The CDR3 covers 14 residues. The germline V and J ends were trimmed by 0 bases and 1 base, with 4 bases remaining between them. CDR3 region: CASSLAGSGNTIYF. CDR3 DNA: TGTGCCAGCAGTTTAGCGGGATCTGGAAACACCATATATTTT.

This clonotype showed up many times. The rearrangement uses TRBV7-9 and TRBJ2-3, with D possibly TRBD2 on 5 matching bases. The germline V and J ends were trimmed by 3 bases and 2 bases, with 9 bases remaining between them. The germline gives CDR1 SEHNR, CDR2 FQNEAQ (reference sequence). The length of the CDR3 is 14 residues. CDR3 DNA sequence: TGTGCCAGCAGCTTCTCAGCGGTCACAGATACGCAGTATTTT. As protein: CASSFSAVTDTQYF. Full variable domain (outside the CDR3, taken from reference TRBV7-9 and TRBJ2-3): DTGVSQNPRHKITKRGQNVTFRCDPISEHNRLYWYRQTLGQGPEFLTYFQNEAQLEKSRLLSDRFSAERPKGSFSTLEIQRTEQGDSAMYLCASSFSAVTDTQYFGPGTRLTVL.

This chain joins TRBV10-1 and TRBJ2-5; a possible D gene is TRBD2 (5 bases). The CDR3 runs 13 residues. Germline V gene data show CDR1 as WNHNN and CDR2 as SYGVQD (reference sequence). Between the trimmed V and J ends, which lost 6 bases and 4 bases, there was a span of 12 bases. The CDR3 DNA sequence: TGCGCCAGCAGCTATAGAGGAGGAGAGACCCAGTACTTC. Amino acid sequence: CASSYRGGETQYF.

J is TRBJ1-2 and V is TRBV6-6; D not certain. The CDR3 runs to 13 residues. Trimming left V 2 bases short and J 3 bases short, with 7 bases between. CDR1 and CDR2 (germline): MNHNY, SVGAGI (reference sequence). CDR3 in amino acids: CASSYDGDYGYTF. DNA for the CDR3: TGTGCCAGCAGTTACGACGGGGACTATGGCTACACCTTC.

This clonotype was detected only a few times. The chain uses TRBV11-3 and TRBJ2-1, with D perhaps matching TRBD2 (5 bases). This CDR3 has 15 residues. Germline V CDR1 and CDR2: SGHNT, YENEEA. V was shortened by 5 bases and J by 7 bases, with 18 bases between the two germline ends. The CDR3 DNA reads TGTGCCAGCAGCCTACTCCGGGGAAGTGTTAATGAGCAGTTCTTC. Protein: CASSLLRGSVNEQFF.

V usage is TRBV5-5 and J usage is TRBJ2-5; 9 nucleotides line up with TRBD1. Germline CDR1 reads SGHKS; CDR2 reads YYEKEE (reference sequence). The CDR3 is made up of 16 amino acids. V trimming: 3 bases; J trimming: 1 base; junction bases outside the gene matches: 7. The CDR3 DNA is TGTGCCAGCAGCTCCGGGGGACAGGGTACCCAAGAGACCCAGTACTTC. As protein: CASSSGGQGTQETQYF.

This clonotype was seen only a few times. This sequence joins TRBV6-5 and TRBJ2-7; 11 bases line up with TRBD1. The CDR3 consists of 16 residues. Looked up from germline, CDR1 is MNHEY and CDR2 is SVGAGI. J lost 1 base, V lost 0 bases, and 2 bases had no gene match. The CDR3 DNA reads as TGTGCCAGCAGTTACTCGGGGACAGGGGGTTCCTACGAGCAGTACTTC. Its translation is CASSYSGTGGSYEQYF.